These 28 T cell receptor beta chains were all obtained from the same sample, sequenced in a study of PD-1 blockade in classical Hodgkin lymphoma. Every patient had relapsed following autologous stem cell transplantation, and cohorts differed in brentuximab vedotin exposure. Clones were read by immunoSEQ multiplex PCR, and TCRdb kept only the in-frame ones, dropping some. The sample comprises tens of thousands of clones, approximately 92% of which are singletons, and approximately 15% rests with the top ten. The specimen comprised peripheral blood mononuclear cells (PBMCs), sampled at baseline. These receptors were taken from a human donor with classical Hodgkin lymphoma.

The CDR3 here is CASSPGTSGGSILVEQYF. DNA of the CDR3: TGCGCCAGCAGCCCGGGGACTAGCGGGGGATCCATCCTCGTGGAGCAGTACTTC. This chain uses TRBV4-1 with TRBJ2-7; 14 bases are shared with TRBD2. The ends lost 4 bases at V and 7 bases at J; junction bases unmatched: 15. Germline V gives CDR1 MGHRA, CDR2 YSYEKL. There are 18 residues in the CDR3.

The chain is built from TRBV10-3 and TRBJ1-2; D is unclear. Germline-derived CDR1 and CDR2 are ENHRY and SYGVKD. With 3 bases removed from V and 8 bases from J, the gap between germline ends came to 16 bases. The CDR3 contains 14 residues. The chain's CDR3 is CAISEKWVDRGYTF. The CDR3 DNA reads TGTGCCATCAGTGAAAAATGGGTTGATCGGGGCTACACCTTC.

This clone was picked up one time. CDR3 nucleotide sequence: TGTGCCAGCAGCCCCGTTCGGACGGGGGAGCTGTTTTTT. This sequence encodes CASSPVRTGELFF. The V gene is TRBV7-9, the J gene TRBJ2-2; no firm D call. Germline lookup yields CDR1 SEHNR and CDR2 FQNEAQ (reference sequence). The ends were cut back, 5 bases at V and 8 bases at J, with 12 bases in the middle. This CDR3 comprises 13 residues.

Concerning this clone: At one of its ends the junction is not consistent with the germline gene, which may arise from a read error. The chain uses TRBV7-9 and TRBJ1-2, with 7 bases lining up with TRBD1. This CDR3 has 11 amino acids. The germline V gene has CDR1 SEHNR and CDR2 FQNEAQ (reference sequence). The CDR3 here is CASSLGQGVAF. In DNA, the CDR3 is TGTGCCAGCAGCTTAGGACAGGGCGTAGCCTTC.

This sequence joins TRBV19 and TRBJ2-1; tentatively, D is TRBD2 (5 bases). The V and J ends lost 6 bases and 5 bases respectively, with 20 bases between them. The CDR3 runs 16 residues. CDR1 LNHDA and CDR2 SQIVND come from the germline V gene (reference sequence). The DNA for the CDR3 is TGTGCCAGTAGCCAACCCCCAGCGGCGTTACACAATGAGCAGTTCTTC. Its translation: CASSQPPAALHNEQFF.

V gene TRBV18 combines with J gene TRBJ2-3, with a possible D match to TRBD2 (7 bases). The germline V and J ends were trimmed by 6 bases and 1 base, with 11 bases remaining between them. The CDR3 length is 14 residues. Per the germline V gene, CDR1 is KGHSH and CDR2 is LQKENI. The CDR3 sequence is CASSGGGGTDTQYF. CDR3 DNA: TGTGCCAGCTCGGGAGGGGGTGGCACAGATACGCAGTATTTT.

This chain links TRBV7-9 with TRBJ2-3, with 12 bases aligning to TRBD2. The CDR3 is 17 residues long. V gave up 5 bases and J gave up 2 bases; unmatched junction bases: 8. Germline V gene lookup returns CDR1 SEHNR and CDR2 FQNEAQ (reference sequence). The CDR3 here is CASSTTRTSGVTDTQYF. CDR3 nucleotides: TGTGCCAGCAGCACAACCCGGACTAGCGGGGTCACAGATACGCAGTATTTT.

The chain joins TRBV4-1 to TRBJ1-6, with D perhaps matching TRBD1 (5 bases). From germline, CDR1 is MGHRA and CDR2 YSYEKL. Trimming took off 1 base at V and 11 bases at J, with 15 bases between the two ends. The CDR3 loop spans 15 amino acids. The CDR3 spells CASSQVGTGSTPLHF. The CDR3 nucleotides are TGCGCCAGCAGCCAAGTCGGTACAGGCTCGACACCCCTCCACTTT.

This CDR3 is CASSIDSFYGYTF. The CDR3 nucleotides are TGTGCCAGCAGTATCGACAGCTTCTATGGCTACACCTTC. V usage is TRBV25-1 and J usage is TRBJ1-2; D might be TRBD1 (5 bases). The germline V gene has CDR1 MGHDK and CDR2 SYGVNS. V lost 5 bases to trimming and J lost 4 bases, with 11 bases between them. This CDR3 is built from 13 residues.

This sequence joins TRBV30 and TRBJ2-3; D is uncertain. The germline V and J ends were trimmed by 1 base and 4 bases, with 3 bases remaining between them. This CDR3 is 11 amino acids long. Per germline, CDR1 GTSNPN and CDR2 SVGIG (reference sequence). The CDR3 sequence is CAWSAPDTQYF. The CDR3 nucleotides read TGTGCCTGGAGTGCCCCAGATACGCAGTATTTT.

J is TRBJ2-3 and V is TRBV29-1, with 8 bases aligning to TRBD1. The germline CDR1 and CDR2 sequences are SQVTM and ANQGSEA. This CDR3 has 15 amino acids. With 8 bases clipped from V and 1 base from J, the junction kept 11 bases outside the gene matches. In DNA form, the CDR3 reads TGCAGCACCAGGACAGGGAGTCAGGGCACAGATACGCAGTATTTT. This encodes CSTRTGSQGTDTQYF.

V gene TRBV7-9 combines with J gene TRBJ2-1, with D possibly matching TRBD1 (6 bases). V lost 2 bases, J lost 8 bases, and 13 bases lay in between. The CDR3 has 14 residues. Germline V CDR1 and CDR2: SEHNR, FQNEAQ (reference sequence). The CDR3 DNA is TGTGCCAGCAGCTTATTTCAGGGGCTCGATGAGCAGTTCTTC. Translated: CASSLFQGLDEQFF.

Note on this clone: This specimen includes other DNA sequences encoding the same CDR3. The gene calls are TRBV30 and TRBJ1-4; a weak D match, TRBD1 (5 bases). The CDR3 has 14 amino acids. In germline, CDR1 is GTSNPN, CDR2 SVGIG (reference sequence). V gave up 0 bases and J gave up 4 bases, with 9 bases separating them. This CDR3 is CAWSVRQGNEKLFF. For the CDR3, the DNA is TGTGCCTGGAGTGTACGTCAGGGTAATGAAAAACTGTTTTTT.

The genes are TRBV2 and TRBJ1-4; D gene ambiguous. Germline-derived CDR1 and CDR2 are SNHLY and FYNNEI. The CDR3 totals 14 residues. The V end lost 7 bases, the J end lost 8 bases, and 17 bases lay between the germline ends. In DNA, the CDR3 is TGTGCCAGCACCTCGAGTCAGTCTGGGGAAAAACTGTTTTTT. This gives the protein CASTSSQSGEKLFF.

The chain uses TRBV7-6 and TRBJ2-5; D is undetermined. Trimming pared 2 bases from V and 1 base from J, leaving 23 bases between. The CDR3 spans 19 residues. CDR1 and CDR2 from the germline V gene are SGHVS and FNYEAQ. CDR3 DNA sequence: TGTGCCAGCAGCTTACCCGTCCTGGGTCTGTCGGCAACCCAAGAGACCCAGTACTTC. Encoded protein: CASSLPVLGLSATQETQYF.

J is TRBJ1-1 and V is TRBV19; D is unclear. Germline V lookup: CDR1 LNHDA, CDR2 SQIVND (reference sequence). The CDR3 sequence is 16 residues long. The V and J ends lost 1 base and 1 base respectively, with 13 bases between them. CDR3: CASSIVGRRPNTEAFF. CDR3 nucleotide sequence: TGTGCCAGTAGTATAGTAGGTCGGAGACCGAACACTGAAGCTTTCTTT.

The chain joins TRBV6-5 to TRBJ1-2; no reliable D call. The V end lost 6 bases, the J end lost 1 base, and 9 bases lay between the germline ends. Germline CDR1 is MNHEY and CDR2 is SVGAGI. The CDR3 is made up of 13 amino acids. The CDR3 nucleotides read TGTGCCAGCAGCCGCGGCGGTAACTATGGCTACACCTTC. Translated: CASSRGGNYGYTF.

The chain recombines TRBV5-1 with TRBJ2-7; TRBD1 agrees at 7 bases. V lost 1 base and J lost 0; bases outside the gene matches: 10. This CDR3 has 17 residues. Per the germline V gene, CDR1 is SGHRS and CDR2 is YFSETQ. This CDR3 is CASSLNIGGLSSYEQYF. The CDR3 region has the DNA TGCGCCAGCAGCTTGAACATAGGGGGCCTTAGCTCCTACGAGCAGTACTTC.

This sequence joins TRBV6-5 and TRBJ2-2; either TRBD1 or TRBD2 may fit D (5 bases each). Germline V gene lookup returns CDR1 MNHEY and CDR2 SVGAGI. V gave up 6 bases and J gave up 7 bases, with 15 bases separating them. The CDR3 totals 14 residues. In DNA, the CDR3 is TGTGCCAGCAGGCCAATCGCTGGGGGCGGGGAGCTGTTTTTT. Translating it yields CASRPIAGGGELFF.

This chain uses TRBV6-6 with TRBJ1-1; D is unresolved. Germline values: CDR1 MNHNY, CDR2 SVGAGI (reference sequence). This CDR3 contains 12 residues. V was pared by 2 bases and J by 11 bases, with 12 bases between. The CDR3 protein is CASSYNSQEAFF. DNA of the CDR3: TGTGCCAGCAGTTACAATTCGCAAGAGGCTTTCTTT.

The V and J genes are TRBV15 and TRBJ2-3, with D uncertain. This CDR3 contains 15 residues. V shed 0 bases and J shed 2 bases, with 9 bases lying between them. The germline gives CDR1 LNHNV, CDR2 YYDKDF (reference sequence). The CDR3 DNA reads TGTGCCACCAGCAGAGATGAGGTAATCACAGATACGCAGTATTTT. Its translation: CATSRDEVITDTQYF.

The rearrangement uses TRBV19 and TRBJ2-6, with D possibly TRBD1 on 5 matching bases. From germline, CDR1 is LNHDA and CDR2 SQIVND (reference sequence). CDR3 size: 15 residues. The V end lost 3 bases, the J end lost 0 bases, and 6 bases lay between the germline ends. The CDR3 DNA reads TGTGCCAGTAGTATCCAGGGCTCTGGGGCCAACGTCCTGACTTTC. Its translation: CASSIQGSGANVLTF.

J is TRBJ2-7 and V is TRBV30; TRBD1 might be the D (6 bases). V lost 5 bases to trimming and J lost 6 bases, with 11 bases between them. CDR3 length equals 11 residues. CDR1 and CDR2 (germline): GTSNPN, SVGIG (reference sequence). CDR3 amino acids: CAWERGTEQYF. The CDR3 coding sequence is TGTGCCTGGGAAAGGGGGACCGAGCAGTACTTC. The whole variable domain, remainder taken from reference TRBV30 and TRBJ2-7, is SQTIHQWPATLVQPVGSPLSLECTVEGTSNPNLYWYRQAAGRGLQLLFYSVGIGQISSEVPQNLSASRPQDRQFILSSKKLLLSDSGFYLCAWERGTEQYFGPGTRLTVT.

Of note for this clone: A read error may account for a junction end that differs from germline. The rearrangement joins TRBV14 to TRBJ1-2; D might be TRBD1 (5 bases). The V gene's germline CDR1 is SGHDN and CDR2 FVKESK. The CDR3 is 13 amino acids. For the CDR3, the DNA is TGTGCCAGCAGCCAGGTCGGGGGATATGGTTACACCTTC. Translating it yields CASSQVGGYGYTF.

J is TRBJ1-1 and V is TRBV25-1; D is unresolved. This CDR3 comprises 14 residues. The germline V gene encodes CDR1 MGHDK and CDR2 SYGVNS. Trimming stripped 2 bases from V and 5 bases from J, with 12 bases between. CDR3 loop: CASSELGSKTEAFF. In DNA form, the CDR3 reads TGTGCCAGCAGTGAACTGGGTAGTAAAACTGAAGCTTTCTTT.

This chain uses TRBV5-1 with TRBJ2-1, with D possibly being TRBD1 (5 bases). Per germline, CDR1 SGHRS and CDR2 YFSETQ. V dropped 0 bases and J dropped 5 bases, with 9 bases sitting between them. The CDR3 runs 14 residues. The CDR3 DNA follows: TGCGCCAGCAGCTTGGCCACAGGAGACAATGAGCAGTTCTTC. This translates into CASSLATGDNEQFF.

This chain connects TRBV28 to TRBJ2-4; 9 bases are a match to TRBD1. The junction had 10 bases not matched to a gene; V was cut back by 5 bases and J by 8 bases. This CDR3 has 15 amino acids. Germline V CDR1 and CDR2: MDHEN, SYDVKM. CDR3 bases: TGTGCCAGCAGTCGTACCGGGACAGGGTTGGACATTCAGTACTTC. Amino acids: CASSRTGTGLDIQYF. The variable domain in full, with the rest retrieved from reference TRBV28 and TRBJ2-4, is DVKVTQSSRYLVKRTGEKVFLECVQDMDHENMFWYRQDPGLGLRLIYFSYDVKMKEKGDIPEGYSVSREKKERFSLILESASTNQTSMYLCASSRTGTGLDIQYFGAGTRLSVL.

CDR3 in amino acids: CASSQDREVGSVSRGNQPQHF. CDR3 bases: TGCGCCAGCAGCCAAGATAGAGAGGTGGGCAGTGTCTCGAGGGGCAATCAGCCCCAGCATTTT. The chain uses TRBV4-1 and TRBJ1-5; the D is unclear. From germline, CDR1 is MGHRA and CDR2 YSYEKL. V was cut by 0 bases and J by 2 bases, with 26 bases left in between. This CDR3 region has 21 residues.